The table lists the clone carrying this T cell receptor beta chain with a few counts. Its antigen is not identified. CDR3-region Arm-PCR and iRepertoire HTBI primers produced the TCR beta libraries. Original methodology: Identified segments across samples numbered approximately 60 TRBV and 14 to 15 TRBJ. TCRdb fed the multiplex PCR reads into MiXCR, producing one record per CDR3 protein. The V and J calls shown here were made by TCRdb, not taken from the authors' results. The table records about 420,000 distinct CDR3 sequences, around 22% of them present only once. Time point described: persistent/refractory GD, antithyroid drugs over 5 years with positive TRAb. PBMC-extracted RNA yielded the TCR library. The sample is drawn from a study of regulatory T cells in long-lasting Graves disease. The wider study: Positivity for TSH receptor antibodies plus over 5 years of antithyroid drugs meant persistent Graves' disease. Whole-study findings and limits: For persistent Graves' patients, TCR diversity was lower than for newly diagnosed ones.

The CDR3 covers 15 residues. The germline V and J ends were trimmed by 0 bases and 7 bases, with 15 bases remaining between them. Per the germline V gene, CDR1 is LGHDT and CDR2 is YNNKEL (reference sequence). The specimen comprised peripheral blood mononuclear cells (PBMCs), sampled when the disease was refractory, from a patient treated with antithyroid drugs. The chain employs TRBV3-1 and TRBJ1-2, with a tentative D call TRBD1 (5 bases). The origin of this receptor is a female donor with Graves disease. The CDR3 sequence is CASSQDRPLGGGYTF. The CDR3 bases are TGTGCCAGCAGCCAAGATCGGCCGCTCGGGGGTGGCTACACCTTC.